The 31 T cell receptor beta chains in this list originate from one sample, sequenced in a study of CD8 T cells in ankylosing spondylitis. TCRdb used MiXCR to reprocess the 5' RACE reads, holding one entry per CDR3 protein. Of a few hundred thousand distinct CDR3 sequences listed, around a tenth are singletons. Sequenced input: blood, either unsorted or a sorted T cell fraction (not recorded which). The source is a female donor with ankylosing spondylitis or in good health (not recorded which).

This clonotype came up many times. This chain links TRBV6-1 with TRBJ2-7; 12 bases align to TRBD2. V lost 5 bases, J lost 6 bases, and 5 bases stayed unmatched. Germline V gene data show CDR1 as MNHNS and CDR2 as SASEGT. This CDR3 contains 14 residues. The CDR3 loop is CASSRTSGIVEQYF. Here the CDR3 DNA reads TGTGCCAGCAGTAGGACTAGCGGGATTGTCGAGCAGTACTTC.

In this sample, this clonotype turned up a few times. V and J are TRBV5-1 and TRBJ2-1, with 9 positions matching TRBD1. There are 16 residues in the CDR3. CDR1 SGHRS and CDR2 YFSETQ come from the germline V gene. The V gene end was trimmed by 1 base and the J gene end by 5 bases; junction bases not matched to a gene: 7. The CDR3 reads CASSLPWGQGDNEQFF. The CDR3 nucleotides are TGCGCCAGCAGCTTGCCCTGGGGACAGGGAGACAATGAGCAGTTCTTC.

The CDR3 DNA follows: TGTGCCAGCAGGTCCGGGACAGGGAGCGAGCAGTACTTC. Translated: CASRSGTGSEQYF. The rearrangement links TRBV6-1 to TRBJ2-7; 9 bases fit TRBD1. The CDR3 loop spans 13 amino acids. J was trimmed by 6 bases and V by 6 bases; bases with no gene match: 6. Germline V gene sequence: CDR1 MNHNS, CDR2 SASEGT.

This clonotype appeared many times. The V call is TRBV7-2, the J call TRBJ1-6, with 9 bases identical to TRBD1. The CDR3 runs to 15 residues. V shed 1 base and J 10 bases; nucleotides not matched to a gene: 5. Germline V gene lookup returns CDR1 SGHTA and CDR2 FQGNSA. The CDR3 DNA is TGTGCCAGCAGCTTAGGGGACAGGGTACGATCACCCCTCCACTTT. This codes for CASSLGDRVRSPLHF.

This clonotype was detected only a few times. V is TRBV7-9 and J is TRBJ1-2; weak D call: TRBD1 (6 bases). Germline CDR1 and CDR2: SEHNR and FQNEAQ (reference sequence). V lost 1 base and J 5 bases, leaving 20 bases between the germline ends. This CDR3 has 17 amino acids. The CDR3 protein is CASSLGDRSRGSYGYTF. In DNA form, the CDR3 reads TGTGCCAGCAGCTTAGGAGACAGGAGCCGGGGATCTTATGGCTACACCTTC.

This clonotype has a handful of counts. CDR3 nucleotide sequence: TGCAGTGCTAGAGGGGCGGGACCCTCAAGGCTTGAAAAACTGTTTTTT. Protein: CSARGAGPSRLEKLFF. The rearrangement uses TRBV20-1 and TRBJ1-4; a possible D gene is TRBD1 (5 bases). CDR3 length equals 16 residues. Deletions cut 1 base from V and 7 bases from J, with 19 bases between. CDR1 is DFQATT, CDR2 SNEGSKA, per germline (reference sequence).

This clonotype was recorded many times. The V and J genes are TRBV3-1 and TRBJ1-6; 7 nucleotides line up with TRBD1. Germline CDR1 LGHDT, CDR2 YNNKEL (reference sequence). Trimming took 6 bases from V and 15 from J; bases not matched to a gene: 11. There are 13 residues in the CDR3. The CDR3 coding sequence is TGTGCCAGCAGTCTCACCGGGACAGCGTTCCTCCACTTT. Translation: CASSLTGTAFLHF.

At least ten counts were recorded for this clonotype. The chain joins TRBV28 to TRBJ1-5; D not resolved. Trimming shortened V by 7 bases and J by 2 bases, and 9 bases separated the two germline ends. The germline CDR1 and CDR2 sequences are MDHEN and SYDVKM. The CDR3 extends over 13 amino acids. CDR3 nucleotides: TGTGCCAGCAATCGAGTACGCAATCAGCCCCAGCATTTT. This sequence encodes CASNRVRNQPQHF.

The chain couples TRBV29-1 to TRBJ2-7; TRBD1 matches 7 bases. Germline values: CDR1 SQVTM, CDR2 ANQGSEA. This CDR3 contains 14 residues. With 6 bases clipped from V and 3 bases from J, the junction kept 11 bases outside the gene matches. The CDR3 loop is CSVRQRGLDYEQYF. The CDR3 DNA reads TGCAGCGTCAGGCAAAGGGGGCTTGACTACGAGCAGTACTTC.

This clonotype has just a few counts. V gene TRBV12-3 or TRBV12-4 combines with J gene TRBJ2-7; D might be TRBD2 (6 bases). This CDR3 has 14 residues. V was trimmed by 6 bases and J by 5 bases, leaving 17 bases between them. CDR3 DNA: TGTGCCAGCAGCCGGGGGTCTGTCCCGAACGAGCAGTACTTC. This gives the protein CASSRGSVPNEQYF.

In its sample, this clonotype was seen many times. The chain joins TRBV5-5 to TRBJ2-1, with TRBD2 matching 8 bases. This CDR3 comprises 16 residues. Germline V gene lookup returns CDR1 SGHKS and CDR2 YYEKEE (reference sequence). J lost 3 bases, V lost 2 bases, and 7 bases had no gene match. The CDR3, as DNA: TGTGCCAGCAGCTTAGCGGGAGCTTTGGGCTACAATGAGCAGTTCTTC. Amino acid sequence: CASSLAGALGYNEQFF. Drawing the rest from reference TRBV5-5 and TRBJ2-1, the complete variable domain is DAGVTQSPTHLIKTRGQQVTLRCSPISGHKSVSWYQQVLGQGPQFIFQYYEKEERGRGNFPDRFSARQFPNYSSELNVNALLLGDSALYLCASSLAGALGYNEQFFGPGTRLTVL.

V gene TRBV5-5 combines with J gene TRBJ2-7; D may match TRBD1 or TRBD2 (6 bases each). CDR3 size: 15 residues. V was trimmed by 1 base and J by 2 bases, leaving 13 bases between them. Germline CDR1 is SGHKS and CDR2 is YYEKEE (reference sequence). CDR3: CASSLMGGPPYEQYF. The DNA for the CDR3 is TGTGCCAGCAGCTTGATGGGGGGCCCTCCCTACGAGCAGTACTTC.

Comment on this clonotype: This sequence may be a read error, since a much larger clone differs from it by one base. The V and J genes are TRBV12-3 or TRBV12-4 and TRBJ2-3, with 11 bases aligning to TRBD1. This CDR3 is 15 amino acids long. The CDR3 nucleotides are TGTGCCAGCAGTTTACGGACAGGGGGCACAGATAGGCAGTATTTT. This sequence encodes CASSLRTGGTDRQYF.

The chain links TRBV5-4 to TRBJ2-5; no clear D gene. Germline CDR1 SGHNT, CDR2 YYREEE (reference sequence). Trimming removed 2 bases from V and 7 bases from J, with 24 bases in between. The length of the CDR3 is 17 residues. CDR3 region: CASSLGSGTSSPRTQYF. The CDR3, as DNA: TGTGCCAGCAGCTTAGGAAGTGGTACTTCCTCCCCCCGGACCCAGTACTTC. The full variable domain, with the rest looked up from reference TRBV5-4 and TRBJ2-5, is ETGVTQSPTHLIKTRGQQVTLRCSSQSGHNTVSWYQQALGQGPQFIFQYYREEENGRGNFPPRFSGLQFPNYSSELNVNALELDDSALYLCASSLGSGTSSPRTQYFGPGTRLLVL.

In regard to this clonotype: A much larger clone sits a single nucleotide away, making a read error possible. The chain is built from TRBV10-3 and TRBJ1-5; no clear D gene. Germline assignment: CDR1 ENHRY and CDR2 SYGVKD. This CDR3 has 13 amino acids. The CDR3 nucleotides read TGTGCCAGCCAACAGAGTTCAAATCACCCCCAGCATTTT. Translating it yields CASQQSSNHPQHF.

This clonotype was recorded at least ten times. The chain uses TRBV20-1 and TRBJ1-5; TRBD1 might be the D (5 bases). CDR1 is DFQATT and CDR2 is SNEGSKA in the germline V gene (reference sequence). Trimming stripped 2 bases from V and 5 bases from J, with 13 bases between. The CDR3 totals 14 residues. The CDR3 DNA follows: TGCAGTGCTAGATACGGGGCCCGAGATCAGCCCCAGCATTTT. Its translation: CSARYGARDQPQHF.

In this sample, this clonotype turned up a few times. The chain carries TRBV12-3 or TRBV12-4 and TRBJ2-3; TRBD1 agrees at 8 bases. The CDR3 runs to 17 residues. V shed 6 bases, J shed 2 bases, and the junction held 13 bases outside the gene matches. CDR3 bases: TGTGCCAGCAGCCCCGGACAGGGTCAGTTTTCCACAGATACGCAGTATTTT. It is translated as CASSPGQGQFSTDTQYF.

This clonotype was seen only a few times. The J gene is TRBJ2-5, the V gene TRBV2; D is uncertain. Trimming left V 7 bases short and J 5 bases short, with 5 bases between. This CDR3 contains 10 residues. CDR1 is SNHLY and CDR2 is FYNNEI in the germline V gene. As DNA, the CDR3 is TGTGCCAGCATGGCCGAGACCCAGTACTTC. It codes for CASMAETQYF. The whole variable domain, filled in from reference TRBV2 and TRBJ2-5, reads EPEVTQTPSHQVTQMGQEVILRCVPISNHLYFYWYRQILGQKVEFLVSFYNNEISEKSEIFDDQFSVERPDGSNFTLKIRSTKLEDSAMYFCASMAETQYFGPGTRLLVL.

Many counts were recorded for this clonotype. The J gene is TRBJ1-1, the V gene TRBV4-2; weak D call: TRBD1 (6 bases). The V gene lost 0 bases and the J gene lost 5 bases, with 13 bases spanning the gap. CDR3 length equals 15 residues. Germline CDR1 LGHNA, CDR2 YNFKEQ. The CDR3 region is CASSQEEGVGTEAFF. CDR3 DNA: TGTGCCAGCAGCCAAGAAGAGGGGGTAGGGACTGAAGCTTTCTTT.

This clonotype was seen repeatedly, ten times or more. The J gene is TRBJ1-1, the V gene TRBV7-9; 8 bases agree with TRBD1. The length of the CDR3 is 13 residues. Germline CDR1 SEHNR, CDR2 FQNEAQ (reference sequence). With 8 bases clipped from V and 4 bases from J, the junction kept 6 bases outside the gene matches. The CDR3 spells CASSPGQGTEAFF. The CDR3 DNA sequence: TGTGCCAGCTCACCTGGACAGGGCACTGAAGCTTTCTTT.

This clonotype was counted at least ten times. This chain joins TRBV20-1 and TRBJ2-1; D perhaps matches TRBD1 (5 bases). The CDR3 is 14 residues long. Per germline, CDR1 DFQATT and CDR2 SNEGSKA (reference sequence). V was clipped by 3 bases and J by 3 bases, with 12 bases between them. The CDR3 reads CSASRGLNYNEQFF. The CDR3 bases are TGCAGTGCTAGTAGGGGCCTTAACTACAATGAGCAGTTCTTC.

At least ten counts were recorded for this clonotype. DNA for the CDR3: TGTGCCAGCAGCTTGGGACTCCCGGTCGAGCAGTACTTC. Translated, it gives CASSLGLPVEQYF. V and J are TRBV5-5 and TRBJ2-7; D is unclear. This CDR3 spans 13 amino acids. Germline CDR1 SGHKS, CDR2 YYEKEE (reference sequence). Deletions cut 0 bases from V and 6 bases from J, with 10 bases between.

At least ten counts were recorded for this clonotype. For the CDR3, the DNA is TGCAGTGCCCCCCGCGGAGAGACTCATCAGCCCCAGCATTTT. It codes for CSAPRGETHQPQHF. The rearrangement links TRBV20-1 to TRBJ1-5; D gene uncertain. Deletions cut 6 bases from V and 5 bases from J, with 17 bases between. The CDR3 sequence is 14 residues long. The germline gives CDR1 DFQATT, CDR2 SNEGSKA (reference sequence).

CDR3 in amino acids: CSASRGNTEAFF. Here the CDR3 DNA reads TGCAGTGCTAGTCGGGGGAACACTGAAGCTTTCTTT. The rearrangement joins TRBV20-1 to TRBJ1-1; no reliable D call. CDR3 length equals 12 residues. Germline V gives CDR1 DFQATT, CDR2 SNEGSKA (reference sequence). V lost 3 bases and J lost 1, with 6 bases in between.

The sample holds a few counts of this clonotype. This sequence joins TRBV7-2 and TRBJ2-3; 10 nucleotides match TRBD2. CDR1 and CDR2 from the germline V gene are SGHTA and FQGNSA. V was pared by 2 bases and J by 1 base, with 6 bases of the junction left unmatched. The CDR3 loop spans 17 amino acids. CDR3 amino acids: CASSLNPSGSGTDTQYF. CDR3 bases: TGTGCCAGCAGCTTAAACCCTAGCGGGAGTGGCACAGATACGCAGTATTTT.

V and J are TRBV10-3 and TRBJ1-2; no definite D call. The germline V gene has CDR1 ENHRY and CDR2 SYGVKD. Trimming removed 4 bases at V and 6 bases at J, with 12 bases between. The CDR3 totals 13 residues. CDR3 sequence: CAISGIGRDGYTF. The CDR3 region has the DNA TGTGCCATCAGTGGGATAGGGCGAGATGGCTACACCTTC.

The genes are TRBV19 and TRBJ2-7; perhaps TRBD2 as D (5 bases). Germline V gene lookup returns CDR1 LNHDA and CDR2 SQIVND (reference sequence). The CDR3 runs 13 residues. Deletions cut 5 bases from V and 3 bases from J, with 11 bases between. The CDR3 nucleotides are TGTGCCAGTAGTCCCCGGGATTACTACGAGCAGTACTTC. This sequence encodes CASSPRDYYEQYF.

The table lists this clonotype with a few counts. The chain combines TRBV27 with TRBJ1-1; 10 bases line up with TRBD1. Germline V CDR1 and CDR2: MNHEY, SMNVEV (reference sequence). V shed 0 bases, J shed 3 bases, and the junction held 1 base outside the gene matches. CDR3 length: 15 amino acids. The CDR3 DNA reads as TGTGCCAGCAGTTTATCGGGGACAGGGGACACTGAAGCTTTCTTT. Protein sequence: CASSLSGTGDTEAFF.

Ten or more counts support this clonotype. This chain joins TRBV5-1 and TRBJ2-7; D uncertain. This CDR3 is 11 amino acids long. CDR1 and CDR2 (germline): SGHRS, YFSETQ. V was cut by 0 bases and J by 7 bases, with 5 bases left in between. As DNA, the CDR3 is TGCGCCAGCAGCTTGGGCGGTGAGCAGTACTTC. Translating gives CASSLGGEQYF.

This clonotype has a count of ten or more. The V and J genes are TRBV27 and TRBJ2-1; possibly TRBD2 for D (6 bases). This CDR3 has 15 amino acids. The germline V and J ends were trimmed by 5 bases and 9 bases, with 20 bases remaining between them. Germline CDR1 is MNHEY and CDR2 is SMNVEV (reference sequence). Here the CDR3 reads CASSILAGTVGEQFF. The CDR3 nucleotides are TGTGCCAGCAGTATACTAGCCGGAACGGTTGGTGAGCAGTTCTTC.

The chain employs TRBV18 and TRBJ2-7; 8 bases fit TRBD2. The CDR3 consists of 12 residues. The V gene end was trimmed by 2 bases and the J gene end by 6 bases; junction bases not matched to a gene: 0. Germline V gene sequence: CDR1 KGHSH, CDR2 LQKENI. The CDR3 DNA reads as TGTGCCAGCTCACCAGCGGGGGGCGAGCAGTACTTC. The encoded protein is CASSPAGGEQYF. The entire variable domain, with the rest obtained from reference TRBV18 and TRBJ2-7, is as follows: NAGVMQNPRHLVRRRGQEARLRCSPMKGHSHVYWYRQLPEEGLKFMVYLQKENIIDESGMPKERFSAEFPKEGPSILRIQQVVRGDSAAYFCASSPAGGEQYFGPGTRLTVT.